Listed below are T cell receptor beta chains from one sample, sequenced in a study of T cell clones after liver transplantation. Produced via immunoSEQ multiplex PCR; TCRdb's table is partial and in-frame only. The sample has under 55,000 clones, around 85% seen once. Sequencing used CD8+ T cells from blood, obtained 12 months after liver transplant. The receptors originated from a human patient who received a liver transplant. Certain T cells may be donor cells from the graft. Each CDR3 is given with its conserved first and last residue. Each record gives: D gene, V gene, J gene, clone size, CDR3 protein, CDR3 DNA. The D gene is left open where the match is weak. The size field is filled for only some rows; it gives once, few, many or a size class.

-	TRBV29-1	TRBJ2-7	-	CSARGSYEQYF	TGCAGCGCCAGGGGCTCCTACGAGCAGTACTTC
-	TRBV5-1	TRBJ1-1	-	CASSLEGPGAFF	TGCGCCAGCAGCTTGGAAGGTCCGGGGGCTTTCTTT
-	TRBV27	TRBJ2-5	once	CASSLGGTQYF	TGTGCCAGCAGTCTCGGGGGGACCCAGTACTTC
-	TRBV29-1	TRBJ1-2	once	CSVEGNGGGYTF	TGCAGCGTTGAAGGAAATGGGGGCGGCTACACCTTC
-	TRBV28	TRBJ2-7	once	CASSIQESYEQYF	TGTGCCAGCAGCATACAGGAGTCCTACGAGCAGTACTTC
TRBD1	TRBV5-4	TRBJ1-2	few	CASSLDRGLYGYTF	TGTGCCAGCAGCCTGGACAGGGGGCTGTATGGCTACACCTTC
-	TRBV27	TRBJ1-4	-	CASSLSGEKLFF	TGTGCCAGCAGTTTATCGGGTGAAAAACTGTTTTTT
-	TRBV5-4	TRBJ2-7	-	CASSLERGGLYEQYF	TGTGCCAGCAGCTTGGAAAGGGGGGGGTTATACGAGCAGTACTTC
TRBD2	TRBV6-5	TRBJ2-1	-	CASSYYFSGDHNEQFF	TGTGCCAGCAGTTACTATTTTAGCGGGGACCACAATGAGCAGTTCTTC
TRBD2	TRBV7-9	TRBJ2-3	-	CASRPLQGVAGEVDTQYF	TGTGCCAGCAGACCCCTCCAGGGGGTAGCGGGAGAGGTAGATACGCAGTATTTT
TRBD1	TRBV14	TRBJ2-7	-	CASSPGQGAYEQYF	TGTGCCAGCAGCCCGGGACAGGGGGCGTACGAGCAGTACTTC
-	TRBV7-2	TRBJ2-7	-	CASSWGAGSLYEQYF	TGTGCCAGCAGCTGGGGAGCTGGGAGTCTCTACGAGCAGTACTTC
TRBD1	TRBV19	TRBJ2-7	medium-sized	CASSSRSGGLGQYF	TGTGCCAGTAGTTCTCGATCAGGGGGTCTGGGGCAGTACTTC
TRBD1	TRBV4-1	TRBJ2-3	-	CASSQPQGALSNTQYF	TGCGCCAGCAGCCAACCACAGGGGGCGTTGTCAAATACGCAGTATTTT
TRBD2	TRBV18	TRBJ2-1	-	CASSPLVPSGSSSYNEQFF	TGTGCCAGCTCACCCCTGGTCCCTAGCGGGTCCAGCTCCTACAATGAGCAGTTCTTC
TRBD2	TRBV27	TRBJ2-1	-	CASNSGLAYNEQFF	TGTGCCAGCAATTCCGGACTAGCGTACAATGAGCAGTTCTTC
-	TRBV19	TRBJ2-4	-	CASSTWTELWEQNIQYF	TGTGCCAGTAGTACCTGGACCGAACTCTGGGAACAAAACATTCAGTACTTC
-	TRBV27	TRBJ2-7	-	CASSPLDGTYEQYF	TGTGCCAGCAGTCCCTTAGACGGCACCTACGAGCAGTACTTC
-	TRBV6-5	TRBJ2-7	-	CASSFGAGIEQYF	TGTGCCAGCAGCTTTGGGGCAGGGATCGAGCAGTACTTC
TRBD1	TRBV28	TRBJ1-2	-	CASSRFRDRGYGYTF	TGTGCCAGCAGTAGGTTCCGGGACAGGGGGTATGGCTACACCTTC
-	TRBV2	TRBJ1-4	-	CASSDGTENEKLFF	TGTGCCAGCAGTGACGGGACCGAAAATGAAAAACTGTTTTTT
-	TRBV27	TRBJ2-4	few	CASSLAGWDIQYF	TGTGCCAGCAGTTTGGCGGGGTGGGACATTCAGTACTTC
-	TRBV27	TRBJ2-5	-	CASSPNSLTPERETQYF	TGTGCCAGCAGTCCGAATTCCTTGACACCAGAGCGGGAGACCCAGTACTTC
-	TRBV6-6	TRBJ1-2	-	CASSYSKGTDYGYTF	TGTGCCAGCAGTTACTCGAAAGGGACGGACTATGGCTACACCTTC
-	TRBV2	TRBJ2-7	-	CASIAGLGEQYF	TGTGCCAGCATTGCTGGGCTGGGCGAGCAGTACTTC
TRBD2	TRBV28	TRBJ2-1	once	CASSGVRLAGVFEQFF	TGTGCCAGCAGTGGAGTAAGACTAGCGGGAGTTTTTGAGCAGTTCTTC
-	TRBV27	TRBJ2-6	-	CASSLGTGWANVLTF	TGTGCCAGCAGTTTAGGAACAGGGTGGGCCAACGTCCTGACTTTC
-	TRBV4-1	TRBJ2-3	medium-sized	CASSLGVSTDTQYF	TGCGCCAGCAGCCTAGGGGTCAGCACAGATACGCAGTATTTT
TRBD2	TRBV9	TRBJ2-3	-	CASRAGGSKDTQYF	TGTGCCAGCAGAGCGGGAGGGTCGAAAGATACGCAGTATTTT
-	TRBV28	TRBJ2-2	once	CASSLGGLNTGELFF	TGTGCCAGCAGTTTGGGGGGACTGAACACCGGGGAGCTGTTTTTT
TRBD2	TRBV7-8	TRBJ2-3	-	CASSLGGRVTDTQYF	TGTGCCAGCAGCTTGGGCGGGAGGGTCACAGATACGCAGTATTTT
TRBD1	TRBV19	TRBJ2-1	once	CASSILTGGYNEQFF	TGTGCCAGTAGTATCCTGACAGGGGGCTACAATGAGCAGTTCTTC